Below are 22 T cell receptor beta chains sequenced from a single sample in a study of T cells after posttransplantation cyclophosphamide. A marrow graft followed busulfan-fludarabine conditioning, with cyclophosphamide on days +3 and +4. TCRdb's copy holds only in-frame clones and misses some; the assay was immunoSEQ multiplex PCR. Among 8,500 to 13,000 clones listed, approximately 89% were seen once. Sequences were derived from CD4+ T cells sorted from PBMCs, sampled after allogeneic stem cell transplant with posttransplant cyclophosphamide. All receptors derive from a male patient aged 30 to 40 who received an allogeneic stem cell transplant from a related donor, was CMV-positive, and had acute GVHD only. Part of the T cells may come from the graft donor.

The CDR3 loop is CASSSGTAGQPQHF. The CDR3 nucleotides are TGCGCCAGCAGCTCGGGGACAGCAGGGCAGCCCCAGCATTTT. The chain recombines TRBV5-1 with TRBJ1-5; 7 positions agree with TRBD1. Germline V CDR1 and CDR2: SGHRS, YFSETQ. V lost 3 bases to trimming and J lost 7 bases; unmatched junction nucleotides: 7. The CDR3 runs to 14 residues.

J is TRBJ1-4 and V is TRBV9, with 7 bases identical to TRBD1. Germline values: CDR1 SGDLS, CDR2 YYNGEE. The CDR3 is made up of 17 amino acids. Trimming took 3 bases from V and 7 from J; bases not matched to a gene: 15. CDR3 nucleotides: TGTGCCAGCAGCGGACCCAATCCAGGGGGTGCGTTTGAAAAACTGTTTTTT. Its protein product is CASSGPNPGGAFEKLFF. Combining the CDR3 with reference TRBV9 and TRBJ1-4 gives the whole variable domain DSGVTQTPKHLITATGQRVTLRCSPRSGDLSVYWYQQSLDQGLQFLIQYYNGEERAKGNILERFSAQQFPDLHSELNLSSLELGDSALYFCASSGPNPGGAFEKLFFGSGTQLSVL.

The rearrangement links TRBV5-1 to TRBJ1-4; TRBD1 is a possible D gene (6 bases). Per the germline V gene, CDR1 is SGHRS and CDR2 is YFSETQ. The CDR3 contains 14 residues. Trimming took 7 bases from V and 4 from J, leaving 14 bases between them. CDR3 sequence: CASRPQGRNEKLFF. The CDR3 coding sequence is TGCGCCAGCCGACCCCAGGGGCGTAATGAAAAACTGTTTTTT.

The chain joins TRBV7-2 to TRBJ1-4, with D uncertain. Germline V CDR1 and CDR2: SGHTA, FQGNSA. V lost 1 base to trimming and J lost 5 bases, with 5 bases between them. The CDR3 is 13 residues long. The CDR3 DNA is TGTGCCAGCAGCTTAGAAGCGAATGAAAAACTGTTTTTT. Its translation is CASSLEANEKLFF.

J is TRBJ1-2 and V is TRBV7-2, with a possible D match to TRBD1 (5 bases). Germline-derived CDR1 and CDR2 are SGHTA and FQGNSA. V lost 3 bases to trimming and J lost 3 bases, with 8 bases between them. This CDR3 has 13 residues. CDR3 sequence (DNA): TGTGCCAGCAGCTTTGACAGTTACTATGGCTACACCTTC. Translating it yields CASSFDSYYGYTF.

The chain employs TRBV6-5 and TRBJ2-1; 7 bases align to TRBD1. Germline CDR1 reads MNHEY; CDR2 reads SVGAGI. The CDR3 is 13 residues long. The V gene end was trimmed by 7 bases and the J gene end by 7 bases; junction bases not matched to a gene: 7. CDR3 bases: TGTGCCAGCACCGAGGGGGCGGCGAATGAGCAGTTCTTC. Amino acids: CASTEGAANEQFF.

The chain carries TRBV4-3 and TRBJ1-2; 12 bases fit TRBD1. The V segment lost 3 bases and the J segment 8 bases; nucleotides outside the gene matches: 7. This CDR3 is 15 amino acids long. The V gene's germline CDR1 is LGHNA and CDR2 YSLEER. CDR3 sequence: CASSHYAGTGGGYTF. The DNA of the CDR3 is TGCGCCAGCAGCCATTATGCCGGGACAGGGGGCGGCTACACCTTC.

The rearrangement joins TRBV6-1 to TRBJ1-2, with TRBD1 matching 7 bases. Trimming took 6 bases from V and 2 from J; bases not matched to a gene: 9. Germline V CDR1 and CDR2: MNHNS, SASEGT. This CDR3 is built from 15 residues. The CDR3 bases are TGTGCCAGCAGCCTTCGGTCAGGGGGGAACTATGGCTACACCTTC. It translates to CASSLRSGGNYGYTF.

V gene TRBV4-1 combines with J gene TRBJ1-5, with D tentatively TRBD1 (6 bases). This CDR3 is built from 13 residues. CDR1 is MGHRA, CDR2 YSYEKL, per germline. Trimming pared 1 base from V and 6 bases from J, leaving 7 bases between. CDR3 region: CASSQGGGQPQHF. The CDR3 bases are TGCGCCAGCAGCCAAGGAGGGGGTCAGCCCCAGCATTTT.

The rearrangement links TRBV5-5 to TRBJ1-1; the match to TRBD1 covers 9 bases. J was trimmed by 9 bases and V by 3 bases; bases with no gene match: 9. Germline loops: CDR1 SGHKS, CDR2 YYEKEE (reference sequence). The CDR3 sequence is 14 residues long. The CDR3 sequence: CASSSRDRDPKAFF. CDR3 DNA: TGTGCCAGCAGCTCCCGGGACAGGGATCCAAAAGCTTTCTTT.

This rearrangement joins TRBV27 to TRBJ2-3; possibly TRBD2 for D (5 bases). This CDR3 region has 14 residues. With 1 base removed from V and 4 bases from J, the gap between germline ends came to 9 bases. Germline V gives CDR1 MNHEY, CDR2 SMNVEV (reference sequence). The CDR3 coding sequence is TGTGCCAGCAGTTTATGGGAGAAGGCAGATACGCAGTATTTT. It is translated as CASSLWEKADTQYF.

This rearrangement joins TRBV5-5 to TRBJ2-5, with a tentative D call TRBD2 (6 bases). This CDR3 contains 13 residues. Germline V gene lookup returns CDR1 SGHKS and CDR2 YYEKEE (reference sequence). Deletions cut 3 bases from V and 5 bases from J, with 11 bases between. CDR3 coding DNA: TGTGCCAGCAGCTGGGGGGACGGGGAGACCCAGTACTTC. Translating it yields CASSWGDGETQYF. The whole variable domain, filled in from reference TRBV5-5 and TRBJ2-5, reads DAGVTQSPTHLIKTRGQQVTLRCSPISGHKSVSWYQQVLGQGPQFIFQYYEKEERGRGNFPDRFSARQFPNYSSELNVNALLLGDSALYLCASSWGDGETQYFGPGTRLLVL.

The chain has TRBV16 and TRBJ1-2; no reliable D call. Germline V gene lookup returns CDR1 KGHSY and CDR2 FQNENV. Trimming cost V 0 bases and J 4 bases, with 15 bases left between them. The CDR3 is 16 amino acids. Here the CDR3 reads CASSQSIAFLRYGYTF. CDR3 DNA sequence: TGTGCCAGCAGCCAATCGATAGCGTTCCTCCGCTATGGCTACACCTTC.

V usage is TRBV28 and J usage is TRBJ1-5; D is undetermined. Trimming left V 7 bases short and J 0 bases short, with 13 bases between. Germline CDR1 and CDR2: MDHEN and SYDVKM. CDR3 length: 15 residues. The CDR3 is CASISAGNSNQPQHF. The CDR3 DNA reads as TGTGCCAGCATTTCCGCAGGTAATAGCAATCAGCCCCAGCATTTT.

The chain carries TRBV6-1 and TRBJ1-6; D not certain. Germline values: CDR1 MNHNS, CDR2 SASEGT. The CDR3 covers 12 residues. The V and J ends lost 7 bases and 9 bases respectively, with 10 bases between them. The CDR3 DNA reads as TGTGCCAGCACCCCGTTCGGTTCACCCCTCCACTTT. Translating gives CASTPFGSPLHF.

The CDR3 here is CASSLSWTGNQPQHF. DNA of the CDR3: TGTGCCAGCAGTTTATCCTGGACAGGCAATCAGCCCCAGCATTTT. The chain combines TRBV27 with TRBJ1-5; tentatively, D is TRBD1 (6 bases). Germline loops: CDR1 MNHEY, CDR2 SMNVEV (reference sequence). This CDR3 comprises 15 residues. Trimming pared 0 bases from V and 2 bases from J, leaving 8 bases between.

Comments on this clone: One junction end does not reproduce the germline sequence, and a read error may be involved. In the same sample, other DNA sequences code for this CDR3. This chain joins TRBV9 and TRBJ1-6; D gene unclear. Per germline, CDR1 SGDLS and CDR2 YYNGEE. The CDR3 is made up of 15 amino acids. The CDR3 spells CASSPRSGNNSPLHF. The DNA of the CDR3 is TGTGCCAGCAGCCCTCGGTCCGGGAACAATTCCCCCCTCCACTTT.

V and J are TRBV18 and TRBJ1-1; D is undetermined. CDR1 and CDR2 (germline): KGHSH, LQKENI. The CDR3 spans 14 residues. V was pared by 2 bases and J by 1 base, with 8 bases between. The CDR3 region has the DNA TGTGCCAGCTCACCAGAGGTTAAGAACACTGAAGCTTTCTTT. This gives the protein CASSPEVKNTEAFF.

The chain has TRBV4-2 and TRBJ1-2, with D perhaps matching TRBD1 (5 bases). The germline CDR1 and CDR2 sequences are LGHNA and YNFKEQ. Trimming stripped 2 bases from V and 4 bases from J, with 14 bases between. CDR3 length equals 15 residues. CDR3 sequence reads: CASSQRGPTFYGYTF. CDR3 nucleotides: TGTGCCAGCAGCCAAAGGGGTCCCACTTTCTATGGCTACACCTTC.

The chain recombines TRBV6-5 with TRBJ2-3; D unresolved. Germline lookup yields CDR1 MNHEY and CDR2 SVGAGI. The CDR3 covers 13 residues. V was cut by 3 bases and J by 6 bases, with 10 bases left in between. The CDR3 loop is CASSYGPRDTQYF. The CDR3, as DNA: TGTGCCAGCAGTTATGGCCCCAGGGATACGCAGTATTTT.

A single count supports this clone. This chain uses TRBV7-2 with TRBJ2-1, with 7 bases identical to TRBD2. Germline V CDR1 and CDR2: SGHTA, FQGNSA. The CDR3 contains 15 residues. After removal of 4 bases from V and 8 bases from J, the junction contained 11 bases not matched to a gene. The CDR3 protein is CASSYAPSGLDEQFF. The CDR3, as DNA: TGTGCCAGCAGCTACGCCCCTAGCGGTTTAGATGAGCAGTTCTTC. Using reference TRBV7-2 and TRBJ2-1 for the parts outside the CDR3, the full variable domain is GAGVSQSPSNKVTEKGKDVELRCDPISGHTALYWYRQSLGQGLEFLIYFQGNSAPDKSGLPSDRFSAERTGGSVSTLTIQRTQQEDSAVYLCASSYAPSGLDEQFFGPGTRLTVL.

This clone was recorded a few times. The V gene is TRBV6-6, the J gene TRBJ1-2; 10 bases map to TRBD1. This CDR3 has 15 amino acids. The V and J ends lost 2 bases and 3 bases, in that order; junction bases with no gene match: 3. Per germline, CDR1 MNHNY and CDR2 SVGAGI (reference sequence). Here the CDR3 reads CASSYGTGVDYGYTF. The CDR3 bases are TGTGCCAGCAGTTACGGGACAGGGGTGGACTATGGCTACACCTTC.